This T cell receptor beta chain was profiled in a study of blood T cell repertoires in COVID-19. V lost 2 bases and J lost 7, with 10 bases in between. CDR1 and CDR2 (germline): SGHRS, YFSETQ. The CDR3 spans 13 residues. Only in-frame clones appear in the TCRdb table, and some are missing; sequencing was by immunoSEQ multiplex PCR. The sample lists 500,000 or so clones, approximately 90% seen once, with 0.65% to 0.9% in the top ten. The sample was PBMCs or T cells enriched from blood (not recorded which). The chain uses TRBV5-1 and TRBJ2-1; maybe TRBD2 (5 bases). The receptor was isolated from a woman under 30 who had recovered from COVID-19. The CDR3 nucleotides are TGCGCCAGCAGCTTAAGACTAAATAATGAGCAGTTCTTC. Its protein is CASSLRLNNEQFF.